This TCR beta chain appears in the sequencing data of a study of CD8+ T cells in alopecia areata. Overall study results and limits: Scalp sequencing also captures normal skin's resident alphabeta T cells. Scalp lesions, especially in alopecia totalis/universalis, had higher clonality than normal scalp. TCR sharing across patients was less clear than in mice, possibly HLA-related.

Of note for this clone: Its antigen is unknown. Mouse germline and gene names are used. The read gets to within 4 residues of the CDR3 end, and the germline J gene fills in the rest.

RNA extraction and reverse transcription yielded cDNA as sequencing template. Sequenced by immunoSEQ multiplex PCR; TCRdb stores in-frame clones only, minus some. This sample carries more than 90,000 clones, none of them present only once. This CDR3 has 16 amino acids. Germline V CDR1 and CDR2: NNHDY, SYVADS. Germline trimming cut 5 bases from V and 0 bases from J; bases unmatched to any gene: 8. The V gene is TRBV13-3, the J gene TRBJ2-4, with 8 bases that match TRBD2. The receptor's source is a C3H/HeJ mouse with alopecia areata. For the strain, the MHC haplotype given is H2-k. Sequences were obtained from lesional skin. The part of the CDR3 DNA that was read is TGTGCCAGCAGGAGGGGACTGGCTACTAGTCAAAAC. Its protein is CASRRGLATSQN. In full, the CDR3 reads CASRRGLATSQNTLYF.